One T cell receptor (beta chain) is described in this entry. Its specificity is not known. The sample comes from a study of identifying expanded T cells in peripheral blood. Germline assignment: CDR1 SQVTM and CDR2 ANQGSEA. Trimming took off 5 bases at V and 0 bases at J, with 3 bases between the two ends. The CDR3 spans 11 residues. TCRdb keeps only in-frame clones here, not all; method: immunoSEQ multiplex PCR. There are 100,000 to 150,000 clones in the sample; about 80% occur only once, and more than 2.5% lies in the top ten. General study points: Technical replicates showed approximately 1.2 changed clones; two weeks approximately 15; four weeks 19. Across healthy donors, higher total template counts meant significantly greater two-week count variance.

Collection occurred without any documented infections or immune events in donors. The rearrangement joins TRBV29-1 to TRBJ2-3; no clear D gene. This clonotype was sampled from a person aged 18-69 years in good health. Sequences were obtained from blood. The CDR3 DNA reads TGCAGCGTTCCTAGCACAGATACGCAGTATTTT. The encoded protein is CSVPSTDTQYF.